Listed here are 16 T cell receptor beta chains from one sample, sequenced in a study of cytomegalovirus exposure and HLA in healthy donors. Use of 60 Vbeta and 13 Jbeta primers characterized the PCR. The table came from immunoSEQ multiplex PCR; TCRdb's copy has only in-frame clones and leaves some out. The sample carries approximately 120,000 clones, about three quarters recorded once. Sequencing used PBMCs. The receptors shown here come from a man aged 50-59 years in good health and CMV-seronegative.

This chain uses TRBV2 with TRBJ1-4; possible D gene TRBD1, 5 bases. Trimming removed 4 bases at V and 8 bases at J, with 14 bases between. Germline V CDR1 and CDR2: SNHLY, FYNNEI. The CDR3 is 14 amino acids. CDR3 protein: CASSVRTPVEKLFF. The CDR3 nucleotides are TGTGCCAGCAGTGTCAGGACACCGGTAGAAAAACTGTTTTTT.

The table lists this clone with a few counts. The chain's CDR3 is CASSRESNIQYF. The CDR3 nucleotides are TGTGCCAGCAGCCGAGAATCCAACATTCAGTACTTC. J is TRBJ2-4 and V is TRBV7-9; D gene ambiguous. Germline V gene sequence: CDR1 SEHNR, CDR2 FQNEAQ (reference sequence). CDR3 length: 12 amino acids. V gave up 5 bases and J gave up 7 bases, with 9 bases separating them.

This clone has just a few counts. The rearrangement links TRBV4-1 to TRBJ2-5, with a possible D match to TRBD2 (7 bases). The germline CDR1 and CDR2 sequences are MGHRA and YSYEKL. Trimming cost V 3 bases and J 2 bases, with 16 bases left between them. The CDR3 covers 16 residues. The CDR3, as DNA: TGCGCCAGCAGCCAGGCTTTGGGGGGGCTACAAGAGACCCAGTACTTC. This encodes CASSQALGGLQETQYF.

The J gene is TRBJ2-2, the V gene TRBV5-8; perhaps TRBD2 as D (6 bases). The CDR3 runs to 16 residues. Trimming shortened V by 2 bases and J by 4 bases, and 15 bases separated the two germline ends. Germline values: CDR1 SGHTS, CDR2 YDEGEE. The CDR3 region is CASSFLGRGSTGELFF. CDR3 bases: TGTGCCAGCAGCTTTCTAGGCCGGGGGTCCACCGGGGAGCTGTTTTTT.

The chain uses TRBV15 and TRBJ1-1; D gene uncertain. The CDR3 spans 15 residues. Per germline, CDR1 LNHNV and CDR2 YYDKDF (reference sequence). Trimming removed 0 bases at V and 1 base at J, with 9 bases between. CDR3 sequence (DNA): TGTGCCACCAGCAGAGATCCCGGGAAGAACACTGAAGCTTTCTTT. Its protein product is CATSRDPGKNTEAFF.

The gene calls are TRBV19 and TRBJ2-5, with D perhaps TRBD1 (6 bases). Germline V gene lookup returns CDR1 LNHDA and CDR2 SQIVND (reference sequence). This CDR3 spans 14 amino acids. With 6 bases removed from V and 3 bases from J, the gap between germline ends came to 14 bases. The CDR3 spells CASRRPGQEETQYF. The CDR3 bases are TGTGCCAGTAGAAGGCCGGGACAAGAAGAGACCCAGTACTTC.

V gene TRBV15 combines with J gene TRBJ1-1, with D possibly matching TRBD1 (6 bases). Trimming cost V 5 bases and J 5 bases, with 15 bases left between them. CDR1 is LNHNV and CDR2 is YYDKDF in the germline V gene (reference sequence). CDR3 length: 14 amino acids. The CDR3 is CATSPAGARTEAFF. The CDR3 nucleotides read TGTGCCACCAGCCCAGCGGGGGCTCGGACTGAAGCTTTCTTT.

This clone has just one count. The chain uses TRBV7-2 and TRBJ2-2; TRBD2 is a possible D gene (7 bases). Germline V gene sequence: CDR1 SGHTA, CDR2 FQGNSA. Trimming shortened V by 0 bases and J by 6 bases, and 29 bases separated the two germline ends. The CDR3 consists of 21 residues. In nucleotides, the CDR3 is TGTGCCAGCAGCTTAGCACCCACCCTAGGCGGGGGCAAGGGCGGGGCCGGGGAGCTGTTTTTT. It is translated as CASSLAPTLGGGKGGAGELFF.

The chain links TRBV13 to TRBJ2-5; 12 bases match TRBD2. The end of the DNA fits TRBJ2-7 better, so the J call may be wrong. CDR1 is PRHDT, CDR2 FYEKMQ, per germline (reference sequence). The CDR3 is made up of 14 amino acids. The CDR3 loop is CASSRTSGGYEQYF. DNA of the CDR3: TGTGCCAGCAGCCGTACTAGCGGGGGGTACGAGCAGTACTTC.

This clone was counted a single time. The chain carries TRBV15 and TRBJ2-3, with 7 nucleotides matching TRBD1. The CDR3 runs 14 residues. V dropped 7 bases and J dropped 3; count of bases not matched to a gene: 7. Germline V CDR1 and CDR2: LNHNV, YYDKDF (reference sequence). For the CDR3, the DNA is TGTGCCACCACCCTGGACAGGCAGACAGATACGCAGTATTTT. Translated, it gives CATTLDRQTDTQYF.

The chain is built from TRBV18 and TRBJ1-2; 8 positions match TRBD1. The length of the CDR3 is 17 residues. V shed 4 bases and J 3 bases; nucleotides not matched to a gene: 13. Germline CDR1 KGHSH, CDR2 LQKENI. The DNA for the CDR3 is TGTGCCAGCTCACGGACGCAACCTGGGACAGGTTACTATGGCTACACCTTC. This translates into CASSRTQPGTGYYGYTF.

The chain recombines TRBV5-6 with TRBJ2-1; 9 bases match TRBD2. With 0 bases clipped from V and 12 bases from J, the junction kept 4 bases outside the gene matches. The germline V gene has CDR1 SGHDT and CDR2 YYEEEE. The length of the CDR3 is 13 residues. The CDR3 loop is CASSLGLAGVQFF. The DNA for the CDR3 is TGTGCCAGCAGCTTGGGGTTAGCGGGGGTGCAGTTCTTC.

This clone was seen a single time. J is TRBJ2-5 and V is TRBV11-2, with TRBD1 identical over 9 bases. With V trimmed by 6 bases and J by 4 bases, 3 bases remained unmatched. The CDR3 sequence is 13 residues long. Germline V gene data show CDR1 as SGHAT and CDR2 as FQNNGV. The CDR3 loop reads CASRDRGIETQYF. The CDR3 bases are TGTGCCAGCAGAGACAGGGGGATAGAGACCCAGTACTTC.

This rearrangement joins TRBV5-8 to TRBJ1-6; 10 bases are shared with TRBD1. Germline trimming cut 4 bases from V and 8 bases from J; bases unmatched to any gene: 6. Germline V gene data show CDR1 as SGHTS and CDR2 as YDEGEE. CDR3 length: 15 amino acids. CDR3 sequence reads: CASSTRDRGYSPLHF. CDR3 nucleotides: TGTGCCAGCAGCACCCGGGACAGGGGATATTCACCCCTCCACTTT.

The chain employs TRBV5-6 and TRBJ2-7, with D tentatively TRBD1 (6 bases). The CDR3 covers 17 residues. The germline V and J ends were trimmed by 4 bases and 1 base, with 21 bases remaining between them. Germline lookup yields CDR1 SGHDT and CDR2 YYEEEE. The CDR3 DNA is TGTGCCAGCAGCGCTGGGTTTACAGGGAAGGTTTCCTACGAGCAGTACTTC. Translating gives CASSAGFTGKVSYEQYF.

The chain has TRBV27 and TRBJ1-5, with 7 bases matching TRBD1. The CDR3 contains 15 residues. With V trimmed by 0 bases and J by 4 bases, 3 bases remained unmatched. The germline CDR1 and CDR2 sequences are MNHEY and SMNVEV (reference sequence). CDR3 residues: CASSLSEGANQPQHF. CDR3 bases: TGTGCCAGCAGTTTATCGGAGGGGGCAAATCAGCCCCAGCATTTT.